The TCR beta chain described here comes from a study of blood T cell repertoires in COVID-19. Study in general: COVID-19 samples, acute and convalescent, were from the United States, Italy and Spain. Nucleic acid was either cDNA or gDNA, and it came from T cells, B-cell-depleted T cells, or PBMCs.

The authors' processing: Nucleated cell number was recorded as an estimate derived from reference gene primer amplification. Profiling relied on immunoSEQ multiplex PCR, and the TCRdb table lists in-frame clones only, not all of them. The DNA gave D and trimming, while V, J and clone size come from that table. The sample holds roughly 200,000 clones, around 80% seen once. Deletions cut 1 base from V and 6 bases from J, with 11 bases between. The CDR3 is made up of 14 amino acids. Germline V CDR1 and CDR2: SGHNT, YYREEE (reference sequence). The sequenced material came from peripheral blood. The sequence was collected from a man in his sixties with acute or convalescent COVID-19. The chain carries TRBV5-4 and TRBJ2-1, with D possibly matching TRBD1 (6 bases). This CDR3 reads CASSLPLGANEQFF. CDR3 DNA sequence: TGTGCCAGCAGCTTGCCCTTGGGGGCCAATGAGCAGTTCTTC.